This T cell receptor beta chain was captured in a study of blood T cell repertoires in COVID-19. Study context: T cells, B-cell-depleted T cells, or PBMCs supplied cDNA or gDNA.

The CDR3 covers 15 residues. Germline V CDR1 and CDR2: LNHDA, SQIVND (reference sequence). Germline trimming cut 6 bases from V and 4 bases from J; bases unmatched to any gene: 6. The repertoire was sequenced with immunoSEQ multiplex PCR; TCRdb's copy has only in-frame clones and lacks some. The table records around 130,000 clones, more than 75% of them present only once. This clone was found once. Material for sequencing was peripheral blood. J is TRBJ1-2 and V is TRBV19; 12 nucleotides align to TRBD1. The clonotype originates from a human donor in a cohort sampled during active COVID-19. The CDR3 nucleotides are TGTGCCAGTAGCGGGACAGGGGGCGCAGGCTATGGCTACACCTTC. It encodes CASSGTGGAGYGYTF.